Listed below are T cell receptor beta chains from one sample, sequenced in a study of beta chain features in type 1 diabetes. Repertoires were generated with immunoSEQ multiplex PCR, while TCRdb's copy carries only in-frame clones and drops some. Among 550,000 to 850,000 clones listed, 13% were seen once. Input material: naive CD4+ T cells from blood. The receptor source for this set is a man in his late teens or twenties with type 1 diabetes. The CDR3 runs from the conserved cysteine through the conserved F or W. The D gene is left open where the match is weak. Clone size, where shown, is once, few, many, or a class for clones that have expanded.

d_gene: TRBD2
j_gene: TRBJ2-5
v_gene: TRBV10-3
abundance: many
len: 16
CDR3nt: TGTGCCATCAGTGGGACTAGCGGGGGGTCCCAAGAGACCCAGTACTTC
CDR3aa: CAISGTSGGSQETQYF

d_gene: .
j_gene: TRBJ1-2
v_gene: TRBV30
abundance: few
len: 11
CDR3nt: TGTGCCTGGAGTTACGGATATGGCTACACCTTC
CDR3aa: CAWSYGYGYTF

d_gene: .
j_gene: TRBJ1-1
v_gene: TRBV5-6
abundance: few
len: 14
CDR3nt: TGTGCCAGCAGCTTCGGTCTCCGGGACACTGAAGCTTTCTTT
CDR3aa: CASSFGLRDTEAFF

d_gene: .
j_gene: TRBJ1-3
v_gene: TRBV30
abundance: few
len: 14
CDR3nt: TGTGCCTGGAGTTCTGGCAGCTCTGGAAACACCATATATTTT
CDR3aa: CAWSSGSSGNTIYF

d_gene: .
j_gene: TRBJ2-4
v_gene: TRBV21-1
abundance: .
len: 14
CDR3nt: TGTGCCAGCAGCAATAGGGGAGCCAAAAACATTCAGTACTTC
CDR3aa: CASSNRGAKNIQYF

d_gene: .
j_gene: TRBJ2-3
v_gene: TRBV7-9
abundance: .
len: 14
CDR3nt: TGTGCCAGCAGCCCGAGGCGGAACACAGATACGCAGTATTTT
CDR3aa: CASSPRRNTDTQYF

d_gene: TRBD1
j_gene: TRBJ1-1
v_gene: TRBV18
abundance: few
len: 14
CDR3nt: TGTGCCAGCTCACGAGGGACAGCGAACACTGAAGCTTTCTTT
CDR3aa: CASSRGTANTEAFF

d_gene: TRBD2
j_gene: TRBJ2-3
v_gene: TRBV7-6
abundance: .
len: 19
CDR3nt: TGTGCCAGCAGCTTAGCCCCAGGACTAGCGGGGGGGCCGACAGATACGCAGTATTTT
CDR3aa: CASSLAPGLAGGPTDTQYF

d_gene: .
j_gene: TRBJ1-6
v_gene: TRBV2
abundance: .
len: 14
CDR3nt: TGTGCCAGCAGTCCGGACCCAGGGTTTTCACCCCTCCACTTT
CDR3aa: CASSPDPGFSPLHF

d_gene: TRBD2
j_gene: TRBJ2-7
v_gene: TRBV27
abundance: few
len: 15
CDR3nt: TGTGCCAAGTCACCGGGACTAGCCTCAACCTACGAGCAGTACTTC
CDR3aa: CAKSPGLASTYEQYF

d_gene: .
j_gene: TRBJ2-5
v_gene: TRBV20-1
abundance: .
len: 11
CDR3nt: TGCAGTGCGGGCGGGCGGGAGACCCAGTACTTC
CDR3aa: CSAGGRETQYF

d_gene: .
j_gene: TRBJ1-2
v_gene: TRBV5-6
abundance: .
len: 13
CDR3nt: TGTGCCAGCAGCTTGAACAGGGTTGATGGCTACACCTTC
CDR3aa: CASSLNRVDGYTF

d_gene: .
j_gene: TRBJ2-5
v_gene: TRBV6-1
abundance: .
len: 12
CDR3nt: TGTGCCAGTTCTCAGCGCGGGGAGACCCAGTACTTC
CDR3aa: CASSQRGETQYF

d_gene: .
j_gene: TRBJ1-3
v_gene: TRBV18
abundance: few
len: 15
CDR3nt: TGTGCCAGCTCTGGAGGGGCCAGCTCTGGAAACACCATATATTTT
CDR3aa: CASSGGASSGNTIYF

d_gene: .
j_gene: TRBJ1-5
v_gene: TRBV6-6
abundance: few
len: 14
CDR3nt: TGTGCCAGCAGGGAACAGGGAAACAATCAGCCCCAGCATTTT
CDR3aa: CASREQGNNQPQHF

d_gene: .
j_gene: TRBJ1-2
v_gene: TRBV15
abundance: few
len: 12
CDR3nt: TGTGCCACCAGCAGGGATAGTGGGGGCTACACCTTC
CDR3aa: CATSRDSGGYTF

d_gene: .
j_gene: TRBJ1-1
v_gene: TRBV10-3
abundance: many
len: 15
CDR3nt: TGTGCCATCAGTGAGTCACCGGGGGCGGAAACTGAAGCTTTCTTT
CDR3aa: CAISESPGAETEAFF